This T cell receptor beta chain was obtained from a study of graft-versus-host responses after intestinal transplantation (dated by TCRdb to the early 2020s). Some background on the complete study: Recipients received multivisceral, liver-intestinal, or isolated intestinal transplants. After intestinal transplantation, graft-versus-host and host-versus-graft alloreactive T cell clones were followed in the graft, circulation and bone marrow using bulk TCR-beta CDR3 sequencing. Alloreactive clones were identified by sequencing pre-transplant mixed lymphocyte reaction products and comparing these products with unstimulated pre-transplant donor and recipient T cells. The cohort enrolled roughly 25 intestinal transplant recipients including one retransplant, and a few patients lacking pretransplant specimens were excluded. A peak of at least 4% donor T cells among recipient peripheral blood mononuclear cells was the definition used for donor T cell macrochimerism. Every recipient was given anti-thymocyte globulin induction, then maintenance tacrolimus and steroids for about 3 years. Rather than being sequenced by the commercial service, samples from a few later patients were sequenced in-house on an Illumina MiSeq and processed with MiXCR.

The germline V gene provides CDR1 MNHNS and CDR2 SASEGT. Trimming removed 1 base from V and 4 bases from J; the gene matches leave 8 bases unexplained. From the cysteine through the phenylalanine, the CDR3 covers 16 amino acids. Only the CDR3 region is kept as DNA, spanning 48 bases read in frame from base 1. The time point tag for this specimen amounts to: cells obtained before transplantation from donor or recipient. CD3+CD4+ and CD3+CD8+ populations were FACS-sorted from unstimulated pre-transplant donor and recipient cells taken from spleen or lymph nodes. Concerning this clone itself: The antigen it binds to is not known. Per-nucleotide qualities are absent, and no much larger clonotype sits a single base away.

To prepare the library, the immunoSEQ multiplex PCR assay was applied. For most patients, genomic DNA was isolated with the Qiagen DNeasy Blood and Tissue Kit and sent frozen to Adaptive Biotechnologies for TCR sequencing. For most patients, high-throughput TCR-beta CDR3 sequencing of genomic DNA was performed by Adaptive Biotechnologies. The authors' pipeline ran thus. Adaptive's ImmunoSEQ software was the source of the TCR sequencing data for around 20 patients, while a few other patients were processed with MiXCR and VDJtools. To correct CD4 versus CD8 sorting errors, sequences present in both subsets at a frequency ratio below 5:1 were removed. CDR3 nucleotide sequences shared between donor and recipient were removed because their origin could not be assigned. At least 2-fold expansion over unstimulated cells and a minimum CFSE-low frequency of 0.002% (template counts) or 0.001% (read counts) were required for clones to be classified as alloreactive. A clone was considered mappable if detected in the sequenced pre-transplant spleen, lymph node, or MLR CFSE-low populations of the donor or recipient. The cumulative frequency of alloreactive clones was calculated as a percentage of all sequences, weighted by copy number. The immuneACCESS repertoire file appears here via TCRdb, limited to in-frame rearrangements. These files lack a portion of the clones; in checked studies, under half of the deficit traces to unresolved V genes, and the cause of the others is not known. D and trimming were read from the DNA, whereas the V and J calls and clone size are those reported in that table. Across this sample there are some 84,000 clones, with around 84% seen only once. In total, the top ten clones hold 0.65% to 0.95% of the sample.

Study-wide findings and limitations: GvH clones were detected in recipient bone marrow, and some of these GvH clones were observed earlier in ileal mucosa or blood, consistent with an intestinal mucosal origin. In patients with donor T cell macrochimerism, the allografts had high GvH to HvG T cell clonal ratios. The conclusions were limited by the relatively low number and heterogeneity of the intestinal transplant patients. Peak levels of circulating GvH clones were associated with declines in HvG clones early after transplant.

The TCR originated in a human donor who received an intestinal transplant. This sample comprised unstimulated CD4+ T cells sorted from spleen or lymph node cells, obtained before intestinal transplant. The sequence is built from TRBV6-1 and TRBJ1-2, and 8 junction bases match TRBD1. The sequence in DNA is TGTGCCAGCAGTGAAGTCCCGGGACAGGTGATCTATGGCTACACCTTC. The translation is CASSEVPGQVIYGYTF.